Listed below are T cell receptor beta chains from one sample, sequenced in a study of spatial heterogeneity in lung cancer. Via MiXCR, TCRdb re-called the 5' RACE reads, giving one row per CDR3 protein. Counted here are 20,000 to 25,000 distinct CDR3 sequences, about 7.2% occurring once; the ten biggest clones make up 14%. The sample was PBMCs, taken at surgery. The source of these receptors is a male donor with early-stage non-small cell lung cancer. Each CDR3 is given with its conserved first and last residue. A D gene is named only where the DNA matches it firmly. A clone size is listed for some rows: how often the clone was seen (once, few, many), or a class if it is expanded.

d_gene: NA; v_gene: TRBV28; abundance: NA; j_gene: TRBJ2-7; CDR3aa: CASSYVGCEQYF; CDR3nt: TGTGCCAGCAGTTACGTTGGCTGCGAGCAGTACTTC
d_gene: NA; v_gene: TRBV5-6; abundance: NA; j_gene: TRBJ2-2; CDR3aa: CASSPQPFPKGGELFF; CDR3nt: TGTGCCAGCAGCCCCCAGCCTTTTCCAAAGGGCGGGGAGCTGTTTTTT
d_gene: TRBD1; v_gene: TRBV4-1; abundance: NA; j_gene: TRBJ2-1; CDR3aa: CASSQDQGQGYYNEQFF; CDR3nt: TGCGCCAGCAGCCAAGATCAGGGACAGGGATACTACAATGAGCAGTTCTTC
d_gene: NA; v_gene: TRBV5-1; abundance: many; j_gene: TRBJ2-3; CDR3aa: CASRPKERDTQYF; CDR3nt: TGCGCCAGCAGACCCAAGGAGCGAGATACGCAGTATTTT
d_gene: NA; v_gene: TRBV10-3; abundance: many; j_gene: TRBJ1-5; CDR3aa: CATLSNRGLVSNQPQHF; CDR3nt: TGTGCCACCCTCTCGAATCGGGGGTTAGTAAGCAATCAGCCCCAGCATTTT
d_gene: TRBD1; v_gene: TRBV15; abundance: few; j_gene: TRBJ2-3; CDR3aa: CATSRPGQVHDTQYF; CDR3nt: TGTGCCACCAGCAGACCTGGACAGGTTCACGATACGCAGTATTTT
d_gene: TRBD1; v_gene: TRBV7-9; abundance: many; j_gene: TRBJ2-6; CDR3aa: CASSYRVGTGFSGANVLTF; CDR3nt: TGTGCCAGCAGCTACCGGGTGGGGACAGGGTTCTCTGGGGCCAACGTCCTGACTTTC
d_gene: NA; v_gene: TRBV28; abundance: few; j_gene: TRBJ1-1; CDR3aa: CASSPGPGTEAFF; CDR3nt: TGTGCCAGCAGCCCAGGACCAGGCACTGAAGCTTTCTTT
d_gene: TRBD2; v_gene: TRBV20-1; abundance: once; j_gene: TRBJ2-7; CDR3aa: CSARDSASGRSLYEQYF; CDR3nt: TGCAGTGCTAGAGATTCTGCTAGCGGGAGGTCCTTATACGAGCAGTACTTC
d_gene: NA; v_gene: TRBV9; abundance: NA; j_gene: TRBJ1-1; CDR3aa: CASSKANTEAFF; CDR3nt: TGTGCCAGCAGCAAAGCGAACACTGAAGCTTTCTTT
d_gene: NA; v_gene: TRBV20-1; abundance: many; j_gene: TRBJ2-1; CDR3aa: CSARDFEQFF; CDR3nt: TGCAGTGCTAGAGACTTTGAGCAGTTCTTC
d_gene: NA; v_gene: TRBV3-1; abundance: many; j_gene: TRBJ2-5; CDR3aa: CASSLRGTAETQYF; CDR3nt: TGTGCCAGCAGCCTCCGCGGGACAGCGGAGACCCAGTACTTC
d_gene: NA; v_gene: TRBV29-1; abundance: many; j_gene: TRBJ2-1; CDR3aa: CSVQHNEQFF; CDR3nt: TGCAGCGTTCAGCACAATGAGCAGTTCTTC
d_gene: TRBD1; v_gene: TRBV27; abundance: NA; j_gene: TRBJ1-2; CDR3aa: CASSFSPDRVGGYTF; CDR3nt: TGTGCCAGCAGTTTCTCCCCAGACAGGGTTGGGGGCTACACCTTC
d_gene: NA; v_gene: TRBV20-1; abundance: few; j_gene: TRBJ1-4; CDR3aa: CSVTSGDNEKLFF; CDR3nt: TGCAGTGTTACTTCGGGGGATAATGAAAAACTGTTTTTT
d_gene: NA; v_gene: TRBV7-8; abundance: many; j_gene: TRBJ1-2; CDR3aa: CASSVTSDRMGNYGYTF; CDR3nt: TGTGCCAGCAGCGTTACCTCCGACAGGATGGGAAACTATGGCTACACCTTC
d_gene: TRBD2; v_gene: TRBV3-1; abundance: many; j_gene: TRBJ2-1; CDR3aa: CASSQDQVRLAGRREQFF; CDR3nt: TGTGCCAGCAGCCAAGACCAAGTTCGACTAGCGGGGAGACGTGAGCAGTTCTTC
d_gene: TRBD1; v_gene: TRBV7-2; abundance: NA; j_gene: TRBJ1-6; CDR3aa: CASRRQGTGSPLHF; CDR3nt: TGTGCCAGCAGAAGACAGGGCACAGGTTCACCCCTCCACTTT
d_gene: NA; v_gene: TRBV18; abundance: many; j_gene: TRBJ2-5; CDR3aa: CASSAELQETQYF; CDR3nt: TGTGCCAGCTCAGCGGAGTTACAAGAGACCCAGTACTTC
d_gene: NA; v_gene: TRBV7-2; abundance: NA; j_gene: TRBJ2-1; CDR3aa: CASSLIANSYNEQFF; CDR3nt: TGTGCCAGCAGCTTAATAGCAAACTCCTACAATGAGCAGTTCTTC
d_gene: TRBD2; v_gene: TRBV28; abundance: many; j_gene: TRBJ2-1; CDR3aa: CASSPIAGGVHEQFF; CDR3nt: TGTGCCAGCAGTCCCATAGCGGGAGGAGTGCATGAGCAGTTCTTC
d_gene: NA; v_gene: TRBV20-1; abundance: few; j_gene: TRBJ2-3; CDR3aa: CSASSYSEHGTDTQYF; CDR3nt: TGCAGTGCTAGTTCGTATTCGGAGCACGGCACAGATACGCAGTATTTT
d_gene: NA; v_gene: TRBV3-1; abundance: few; j_gene: TRBJ2-5; CDR3aa: CASRLRPAETQYF; CDR3nt: TGTGCCAGCAGACTCCGACCTGCGGAGACCCAGTACTTC
d_gene: NA; v_gene: TRBV14; abundance: few; j_gene: TRBJ1-2; CDR3aa: CASSQMLGDGYTF; CDR3nt: TGTGCCAGCAGCCAAATGTTGGGGGATGGCTACACCTTC
d_gene: NA; v_gene: TRBV20-1; abundance: many; j_gene: TRBJ2-7; CDR3aa: CSAREDGRPGEQYF; CDR3nt: TGCAGTGCTAGAGAGGACGGCCGACCTGGCGAGCAGTACTTC
d_gene: NA; v_gene: TRBV27; abundance: medium-sized; j_gene: TRBJ2-5; CDR3aa: CASSSGWQETQYF; CDR3nt: TGTGCCAGCAGTTCGGGGTGGCAGGAGACCCAGTACTTC
d_gene: NA; v_gene: TRBV19; abundance: NA; j_gene: TRBJ2-1; CDR3aa: CASSPVPTPGHNEQFF; CDR3nt: TGTGCCAGTAGTCCCGTGCCTACCCCGGGGCACAATGAGCAGTTCTTC
d_gene: TRBD2; v_gene: TRBV4-1; abundance: many; j_gene: TRBJ2-1; CDR3aa: CASSQTSGGVYEQFF; CDR3nt: TGCGCCAGCAGCCAGACTAGCGGGGGGGTCTATGAGCAGTTCTTC